This T cell receptor (beta chain) stems from a study of blood T cell repertoires in COVID-19. In the study overall: The cDNA or gDNA used as material had been derived from T cells, B-cell-depleted T cells, or PBMCs.

This clone was seen once. Authors' processing steps: Reference gene primers were amplified, and this amplification served to estimate nucleated cell counts. Measured with immunoSEQ multiplex PCR; TCRdb has only the in-frame clones, and not every one. V and J calls and clone size come straight from that table; D and trimming were deduced from the DNA. The sample lists about 320,000 clones; roughly 90% were seen once. No more than 2 weeks before study entry, exposed participants had met a case of COVID-19. The J segment lost 1 base and the V segment lost 0 bases, leaving 1 base of the junction unmatched. Germline assignment: CDR1 LGHNA and CDR2 YSLEER. The CDR3 consists of 16 residues.

This sequence joins TRBV4-3 and TRBJ2-3; 10 nucleotides line up with TRBD1. This sequence was found in a woman in her twenties or thirties who had been exposed to COVID-19. Sequencing was carried out using PBMCs or T cells enriched from blood (not recorded which). DNA for the CDR3: TGCGCCAGCAGCCAAGATGGGACAGGGGGCACAGATACGCAGTATTTT. Amino acid sequence: CASSQDGTGGTDTQYF.